This T cell receptor (beta chain) was observed in a study of cytomegalovirus exposure and HLA in healthy donors. Whole-study findings and limits: Analyses of presence/absence relied on an assumption of roughly uniform sequencing depth across donors. In a later analysis, TCR beta V- and J-gene trimming showed a link to a missense DCLRE1C variant.

The primer mix had 60 Vbeta and 13 Jbeta primers. Per the authors' pipeline: In a later analysis, of about 80 million unique beta chains, approximately 10 million appeared in at least two donors. Sequencing was performed with immunoSEQ multiplex PCR; in TCRdb, only in-frame clones are kept and a portion is missing. V and J calls and clone size follow that table, whereas D and trimming were derived from the DNA. The top ten clones hold 3.5% of a sample with about 150,000 clones, roughly 77% of them seen once. This clone was picked up a small number of times. Antigen specificity is unknown. Source material: PBMCs. The sequence was obtained from a human donor in good health.

CDR3 sequence reads: CASSLLAGTAEQYF. The CDR3 DNA reads as TGTGCCAGCAGCTTACTAGCGGGAACGGCCGAGCAGTACTTC. The rearrangement uses TRBV7-3 and TRBJ2-7, with TRBD2 matching over 9 bases. The CDR3 extends over 14 amino acids. Germline V lookup: CDR1 SGHTA, CDR2 FQGTGA. Trimming at V came to 2 bases and at J to 6 bases, leaving 5 bases not matched to a gene.